The source of this TCR beta chain is a study of blood T cell repertoires in COVID-19 (TCRdb year 2020). Regarding the study in general: Samples from collaborators originated in the United States, Italy and Spain and spanned both the acute and convalescent phases of COVID-19. The prospective study material was composed of cDNA or gDNA derived from T cells, B-cell-depleted T cells, or PBMCs. Deeply sampled blood TCRbeta repertoires from subjects exposed to, actively infected with, or recovered from COVID-19 were included in the dataset. A freely available public database, intended as a resource for researchers studying the immune response to SARS-CoV-2, is where the repertoires were released. Samples came from the ongoing ImmuneRACE study (first 160 participants) plus 1,254 subjects from 6 global collaborators. The sample metadata nearly always contained a de-identified subject ID, COVID-19 status, age in years and sex. HLA class I and class II types, where available, came from metadata supplied by the sample provider rather than from assay-based typing. General conclusions and limits of the study: How much clinical and demographic metadata was included differed by source and by participant, and the metadata was provided uncurated.

One collaborating source in Seattle enrolled patients during active infection and followed them longitudinally through the course of disease. Collaborating institutions collected whole blood in K2EDTA tubes following their own protocols. For TCRbeta analysis, collaborator samples were shipped as frozen whole blood, as isolated PBMCs, or as DNA extracted from either sample type. TCRbeta CDR3 regions were amplified from genomic DNA using the immunoSEQ Assay, a bias-controlled multiplex PCR. On the study's bioinformatics: Nucleated cell counts per sample were estimated from amplification of reference gene primers within the assay. Sequence reads were collapsed and filtered to measure the absolute abundance of every unique TCRbeta CDR3 rearrangement. For each sample, productive Simpson clonality was calculated as the square root of Simpson's diversity index over productive rearrangements. Sourced from immuneACCESS, this table was stored by TCRdb with only in-frame sequences that have V and J called. A share of the clones is absent; for the studies checked, an unresolved V gene accounts for under half, and the remainder has no known explanation. V, J and clone size are those of that table, while D and trimming were read from the DNA. Here the sample has some 450,000 clones; roughly 88% occur a single time. The ten largest clonotypes hold around 13% of the sample.

V gives up 3 bases and J gives up 5 bases, and the segment between their germline ends measures 13 bases. Taken from cysteine to phenylalanine, the CDR3 has 15 residues. CDR3 DNA only is kept here, 45 bases in frame from base 1. From a lookup of the germline V gene (reference sequence), CDR1 and CDR2 are LGHDT and YNNKEL. For this clone: The antigen it binds to is not known. No much larger clone is present one base from it, and per-base qualities are unavailable.

This clonotype was obtained from a woman aged 50 to 60 with COVID-19, enrolled during active disease. The chain was built from TRBV3-1 (or the pseudogene TRBV3-2) and TRBJ2-2; a tentative D match to TRBD2 spans 5 bases. Input material: peripheral blood. The CDR3 sequence is CASSQRASSTGELFF. The DNA sequence follows: TGTGCCAGCAGCCAGCGGGCCTCCTCGACCGGGGAGCTGTTTTTT.